A single sample is the source of the 27 T cell receptor beta chains below, sequenced in a study of blood T cell repertoires in COVID-19. This table comes from immunoSEQ multiplex PCR, and its TCRdb copy is limited to in-frame clones, with some not included. The data hold some 210,000 clones, with roughly nine tenths observed a single time. The sequencing input was peripheral blood. These receptors originate from a man aged 55 to 69 who had recovered from COVID-19.

The chain carries TRBV5-1 and TRBJ2-5; D is possibly TRBD1 (7 bases). Deletions cut 3 bases from V and 6 bases from J, with 21 bases between. This CDR3 is 16 amino acids long. Germline CDR1 SGHRS, CDR2 YFSETQ. The CDR3 sequence is CASSSSGGGGAKTQYF. The CDR3 DNA follows: TGCGCCAGCAGCTCGTCCGGAGGAGGGGGCGCGAAGACCCAGTACTTC.

This chain connects TRBV7-3 to TRBJ2-1; 8 nucleotides agree with TRBD1. The trim removed 5 bases at V and 8 bases at J, leaving 11 bases unmatched. The germline CDR1 and CDR2 sequences are SGHTA and FQGTGA. This CDR3 has 15 residues. This chain's CDR3 is CASSLLGQGADEQFF. The CDR3 DNA sequence: TGTGCCAGCAGCCTCCTGGGGCAGGGGGCCGATGAGCAGTTCTTC.

CDR3 sequence: CASRGRQESEQYF. The CDR3 DNA sequence: TGTGCCAGCAGAGGCAGGCAAGAATCCGAGCAGTACTTC. The rearrangement links TRBV6-5 to TRBJ2-7; D is unclear. Germline-derived CDR1 and CDR2 are MNHEY and SVGAGI. V was trimmed by 6 bases and J by 6 bases, leaving 15 bases between them. The CDR3 contains 13 residues.

For this clone: The sample carries other DNA sequences with the same CDR3. The chain combines TRBV6-5 with TRBJ1-5; perhaps TRBD1 as D (5 bases). The CDR3 length is 14 residues. Per germline, CDR1 MNHEY and CDR2 SVGAGI. V was clipped by 8 bases and J by 2 bases, with 13 bases between them. The CDR3 reads CASSYGGGNQPQHF. CDR3 nucleotides: TGTGCCAGCTCATATGGGGGGGGCAATCAGCCCCAGCATTTT.

V and J are TRBV5-4 and TRBJ2-6, with unresolved D. Germline assignment: CDR1 SGHNT and CDR2 YYREEE (reference sequence). The CDR3 is 15 amino acids. V lost 0 bases and J lost 4, with 8 bases in between. The CDR3 sequence is CASSLDSTGANVLTF. In nucleotides, the CDR3 is TGTGCCAGCAGCTTGGACAGCACGGGGGCCAACGTCCTGACTTTC.

The gene calls are TRBV29-1 and TRBJ2-2; 8 bases match TRBD1. After removal of 2 bases from V and 6 bases from J, the junction contained 8 bases not matched to a gene. Germline CDR1 is SQVTM and CDR2 is ANQGSEA. The CDR3 has 15 amino acids. CDR3 protein: CSVEKSRQGSGELFF. CDR3 nucleotide sequence: TGCAGCGTTGAAAAATCGAGACAGGGGTCCGGGGAGCTGTTTTTT.

This clone was seen only a few times. The rearrangement links TRBV25-1 to TRBJ2-5; 9 bases match TRBD2. The CDR3 runs to 15 residues. Germline assignment: CDR1 MGHDK and CDR2 SYGVNS. V dropped 3 bases and J dropped 2; count of bases not matched to a gene: 4. In DNA form, the CDR3 reads TGTGCCAGCAGTGAGGTAGCGGGGGTTCAAGAGACCCAGTACTTC. Translated: CASSEVAGVQETQYF.

This chain connects TRBV19 to TRBJ2-1; 8 positions agree with TRBD2. This CDR3 region has 13 residues. The germline V gene encodes CDR1 LNHDA and CDR2 SQIVND (reference sequence). The ends lost 9 bases at V and 8 bases at J; junction bases unmatched: 9. CDR3 residues: CASQRELRDEQFF. The CDR3 bases are TGTGCCAGCCAGCGGGAGCTACGCGATGAGCAGTTCTTC.

The genes are TRBV25-1 and TRBJ2-2; TRBD1 matches at 9 bases. V lost 4 bases and J lost 9; bases outside the gene matches: 15. This CDR3 comprises 17 residues. Germline values: CDR1 MGHDK, CDR2 SYGVNS. This CDR3 reads CASSALGTGLGDRELFF. DNA for the CDR3: TGTGCCAGCAGTGCCCTCGGGACAGGGCTAGGGGACCGGGAGCTGTTTTTT.

This chain joins TRBV3-1 (or the pseudogene TRBV3-2) and TRBJ1-4; D gene ambiguous. V lost 1 base, J lost 7 bases, and 10 bases lay in between. CDR3 length: 14 amino acids. Germline CDR1 reads LGHDT; CDR2 reads YNNKEL (reference sequence). CDR3 bases: TGTGCCAGCAGCCAAGGGCGGGGAGGTGAAAAACTGTTTTTT. Protein sequence: CASSQGRGGEKLFF.

The V call is TRBV14, the J call TRBJ2-7, with TRBD2 matching over 8 bases. The CDR3 has 13 amino acids. CDR1 and CDR2 (germline): SGHDN, FVKESK. The ends lost 4 bases at V and 6 bases at J; junction bases unmatched: 5. This CDR3 is CASSLGLVSEQYF. Here the CDR3 DNA reads TGTGCCAGCAGCCTGGGACTAGTATCCGAGCAGTACTTC.

This rearrangement joins TRBV28 to TRBJ2-1; 9 nucleotides align to TRBD1. The CDR3 totals 14 residues. Germline CDR1 MDHEN, CDR2 SYDVKM. The V segment lost 5 bases and the J segment 9 bases; nucleotides outside the gene matches: 8. CDR3 DNA: TGTGCCAGCAGTCCCGGGACAGGGCTTGGTGAGCAGTTCTTC. Protein sequence: CASSPGTGLGEQFF.

This clone is a singleton in its sample. This chain links TRBV19 with TRBJ2-7; D remains ambiguous. V lost 1 base and J 4 bases, leaving 8 bases between the germline ends. Germline V gene sequence: CDR1 LNHDA, CDR2 SQIVND (reference sequence). The CDR3 has 13 residues. The CDR3 coding sequence is TGTGCCAGTAGTATAGCACACCTTTACGAGCAGTACTTC. It specifies CASSIAHLYEQYF.

The rearrangement joins TRBV5-1 to TRBJ2-1, with 7 positions matching TRBD2. This CDR3 spans 15 amino acids. Germline CDR1 and CDR2: SGHRS and YFSETQ. With V trimmed by 3 bases and J by 4 bases, 7 bases remained unmatched. The CDR3 spells CASSSRQAGYNEQFF. Here the CDR3 DNA reads TGCGCCAGCAGCTCCCGGCAAGCGGGGTACAATGAGCAGTTCTTC.

J is TRBJ1-2 and V is TRBV5-1; D unresolved. The CDR3 is 13 residues long. Germline CDR1 is SGHRS and CDR2 is YFSETQ. The V and J ends lost 0 bases and 10 bases respectively, with 13 bases between them. The CDR3 reads CASSLGSVRDYTF. In nucleotides, the CDR3 is TGCGCCAGCAGCTTGGGCTCGGTCCGGGACTACACCTTC.

The genes are TRBV6-5 and TRBJ1-1; tentatively, D is TRBD1 (5 bases). Trimming cost V 6 bases and J 0 bases, with 14 bases left between them. The CDR3 totals 15 residues. CDR1 and CDR2 from the germline V gene are MNHEY and SVGAGI. The CDR3 loop reads CASRGDAGMNTEAFF. The CDR3 DNA reads TGTGCCAGCAGGGGGGACGCGGGGATGAACACTGAAGCTTTCTTT.

The rearrangement joins TRBV29-1 to TRBJ2-5; 15 bases line up with TRBD2. The CDR3 consists of 17 residues. The junction had 10 bases not matched to a gene; V was cut back by 4 bases and J by 4 bases. Per germline, CDR1 SQVTM and CDR2 ANQGSEA. The CDR3 nucleotides read TGCAGCGTTGCCCCGGGACTAGCGGGAGGCCGAGGAGAGACCCAGTACTTC. Translated, it gives CSVAPGLAGGRGETQYF.

This clone was observed a handful of times. The chain couples TRBV9 to TRBJ1-2; no clear D gene. The CDR3 totals 11 residues. The V gene's germline CDR1 is SGDLS and CDR2 YYNGEE. Trimming removed 7 bases from V and 7 bases from J, with 11 bases in between. Written as DNA, the CDR3 is TGTGCCAGCGGAGGCGGGTTTGGCTACACCTTC. The encoded protein is CASGGGFGYTF. The full variable domain, in which reference TRBV9 and TRBJ1-2 provide the parts outside the CDR3, is DSGVTQTPKHLITATGQRVTLRCSPRSGDLSVYWYQQSLDQGLQFLIQYYNGEERAKGNILERFSAQQFPDLHSELNLSSLELGDSALYFCASGGGFGYTFGSGTRLTVV.

The chain has TRBV11-3 and TRBJ2-5, with TRBD2 as a possible D gene (6 bases). CDR1 is SGHNT and CDR2 is YENEEA in the germline V gene. V lost 5 bases to trimming and J lost 4 bases, with 14 bases between them. The CDR3 loop spans 14 amino acids. The CDR3 nucleotides are TGTGCCAGCAGCCTTTCCGGGACTGTAGAGACCCAGTACTTC. The encoded protein is CASSLSGTVETQYF.

The J gene is TRBJ1-4, the V gene TRBV7-9; D gene uncertain. Germline V gene lookup returns CDR1 SEHNR and CDR2 FQNEAQ (reference sequence). V lost 7 bases, J lost 8 bases, and 11 bases lay in between. This CDR3 region has 12 residues. DNA for the CDR3: TGTGCCAGCACCCAGGCGGGGGAAAAACTGTTTTTT. Its protein product is CASTQAGEKLFF.

The CDR3 region has the DNA TGTGCCAGCAGCCGGGACAGGGGGCGAACAGGTTTCGGTTCCTATGGCTACACCTTC. Translated: CASSRDRGRTGFGSYGYTF. The chain combines TRBV2 with TRBJ1-2, with 12 bases aligning to TRBD1. Germline values: CDR1 SNHLY, CDR2 FYNNEI. The length of the CDR3 is 19 residues. The V and J ends lost 6 bases and 4 bases, in that order; junction bases with no gene match: 18.

A single count supports this clone. This chain connects TRBV27 to TRBJ2-1; 7 bases match TRBD2. After removal of 4 bases from V and 6 bases from J, the junction contained 9 bases not matched to a gene. Germline values: CDR1 MNHEY, CDR2 SMNVEV (reference sequence). This CDR3 region has 15 residues. The CDR3 DNA sequence: TGTGCCAGCAGTTCCCTCGGGGGAGGGGTCAATGAGCAGTTCTTC. Amino acids: CASSSLGGGVNEQFF.

The chain employs TRBV27 and TRBJ1-5; D remains unclear. Germline assignment: CDR1 MNHEY and CDR2 SMNVEV (reference sequence). Trimming stripped 2 bases from V and 7 bases from J, with 12 bases between. This CDR3 is 14 amino acids long. The CDR3 nucleotides read TGTGCCAGCAGTTTAGAGGGCAGAGGCCAGCCCCAGCATTTT. Translating gives CASSLEGRGQPQHF.

The gene calls are TRBV4-1 and TRBJ2-1; D is possibly TRBD2 (6 bases). V lost 0 bases to trimming and J lost 9 bases, with 12 bases between them. Looked up from germline, CDR1 is MGHRA and CDR2 is YSYEKL. This CDR3 region has 14 residues. The CDR3 spells CASSQDNSGIEQFF. CDR3 DNA sequence: TGCGCCAGCAGCCAAGATAATAGCGGCATTGAGCAGTTCTTC.

The chain joins TRBV6-2 or TRBV6-3 to TRBJ1-1, with a possible D match to TRBD1 (5 bases). The CDR3 is 14 residues long. Trimming shortened V by 0 bases and J by 1 base, and 6 bases separated the two germline ends. Germline V CDR1 and CDR2: MNHEY, SVGEGT. The DNA for the CDR3 is TGTGCCAGCAGTTACTCGGGGGGGAACACTGAAGCTTTCTTT. It specifies CASSYSGGNTEAFF.

V and J are TRBV4-2 and TRBJ1-2; D is possibly TRBD1 (5 bases). Trimming shortened V by 4 bases and J by 1 base, and 13 bases separated the two germline ends. CDR3 size: 15 residues. In germline, CDR1 is LGHNA, CDR2 YNFKEQ. The CDR3 protein is CASSPLGHHNYGYTF. The DNA of the CDR3 is TGTGCCAGCAGCCCCCTCGGACACCATAACTATGGCTACACCTTC.

The chain has TRBV10-3 and TRBJ1-5; maybe TRBD1 (5 bases). Trimming left V 0 bases short and J 2 bases short, with 8 bases between. CDR1 is ENHRY, CDR2 SYGVKD, per germline. The CDR3 extends over 15 amino acids. The CDR3 bases are TGTGCCATCAGTGAGTCGGGAGGGGGCAATCAGCCCCAGCATTTT. Translating gives CAISESGGGNQPQHF.